One sample yielded the 29 T cell receptor beta chains listed below, sequenced in a study of control samples from healthy donors and cancer patients. The table came from immunoSEQ multiplex PCR; TCRdb's copy has only in-frame clones and leaves some out. Here the sample spans around 180,000 clones, roughly 88% being singletons. Sequencing was carried out using blood. These receptor sequences come from a woman in her 30s in good health.

The chain carries TRBV13 and TRBJ2-5, with 10 nucleotides matching TRBD2. Germline V gene sequence: CDR1 PRHDT, CDR2 FYEKMQ (reference sequence). V lost 5 bases to trimming and J lost 5 bases; unmatched junction nucleotides: 8. The CDR3 runs 15 residues. The CDR3 is CASSKPAGGPETQYF. CDR3 DNA sequence: TGTGCCAGCAGCAAACCAGCGGGGGGGCCTGAGACCCAGTACTTC.

The chain employs TRBV7-9 and TRBJ2-1, with TRBD2 matching 10 bases. Germline lookup yields CDR1 SEHNR and CDR2 FQNEAQ (reference sequence). The V and J ends lost 1 base and 5 bases, in that order; junction bases with no gene match: 2. This CDR3 spans 15 amino acids. CDR3 protein: CASSLVLAGDNEQFF. CDR3 sequence (DNA): TGTGCCAGCAGCTTAGTCCTAGCGGGAGACAATGAGCAGTTCTTC.

This chain uses TRBV7-8 with TRBJ1-2, with D hard to call. Trimming took 5 bases from V and 6 from J, leaving 22 bases between them. This CDR3 is 16 amino acids long. Germline V lookup: CDR1 SGHVS, CDR2 FQNEAQ. CDR3 DNA sequence: TGTGCCAGCAGCCAACTACCCGGGCCTCCTAGGAATGGCTACACCTTC. Its protein product is CASSQLPGPPRNGYTF.

The gene calls are TRBV11-2 and TRBJ2-1; D unresolved. The germline V gene encodes CDR1 SGHAT and CDR2 FQNNGV. The CDR3 is 12 residues long. Trimming left V 5 bases short and J 6 bases short, with 8 bases between. CDR3 sequence (DNA): TGTGCCAGCAGCACTTTACTCAATGAGCAGTTCTTC. Residues: CASSTLLNEQFF.

The chain joins TRBV20-1 to TRBJ2-7, with 7 positions matching TRBD2. V was clipped by 3 bases and J by 5 bases; unmatched bases: 4. Germline V gene sequence: CDR1 DFQATT, CDR2 SNEGSKA (reference sequence). This CDR3 is 12 amino acids long. Here the CDR3 DNA reads TGCAGTGCTAGTGGGGACTATCACGAGCAGTACTTC. Protein product: CSASGDYHEQYF.

This rearrangement joins TRBV29-1 to TRBJ2-3; D remains unclear. This CDR3 region has 10 residues. Germline assignment: CDR1 SQVTM and CDR2 ANQGSEA. V was trimmed by 0 bases and J by 10 bases, leaving 5 bases between them. DNA for the CDR3: TGCAGCGTTGAAGATTTGGCGCAGTATTTT. Amino acids: CSVEDLAQYF.

V is TRBV7-9 and J is TRBJ1-5; D unresolved. This CDR3 comprises 11 residues. From germline, CDR1 is SEHNR and CDR2 FQNEAQ (reference sequence). V gave up 9 bases and J gave up 6 bases, with 9 bases separating them. CDR3 bases: TGTGCCAGGTTAGAAGGTCAGCCCCAGCATTTT. The encoded protein is CARLEGQPQHF.

CDR3 DNA: TGTGCCAGCAGTTACTCGGAGCACGTGAACTATGGCTACACCTTC. It yields the protein CASSYSEHVNYGYTF. This rearrangement joins TRBV6-5 to TRBJ1-2; D not certain. V was pared by 0 bases and J by 2 bases, with 10 bases between. Germline V CDR1 and CDR2: MNHEY, SVGAGI. This CDR3 has 15 amino acids.

The chain combines TRBV7-2 with TRBJ2-5; D remains unclear. The CDR3 length is 12 residues. From germline, CDR1 is SGHTA and CDR2 FQGNSA. Deletions cut 5 bases from V and 6 bases from J, with 10 bases between. The CDR3 loop reads CASSGAFKTQYF. CDR3 DNA sequence: TGTGCCAGCAGCGGAGCGTTTAAGACCCAGTACTTC.

Only one count was recorded for this clone. The chain couples TRBV29-1 to TRBJ2-3; D unresolved. The CDR3 runs to 14 residues. Trimming shortened V by 3 bases and J by 2 bases, and 12 bases separated the two germline ends. Germline lookup yields CDR1 SQVTM and CDR2 ANQGSEA. The DNA for the CDR3 is TGCAGCGTTGATGAAGGGCCCTCCACAGATACGCAGTATTTT. It codes for CSVDEGPSTDTQYF.

The V gene is TRBV5-1, the J gene TRBJ2-3; tentatively, D is TRBD2 (5 bases). The germline V gene has CDR1 SGHRS and CDR2 YFSETQ. V was pared by 2 bases and J by 6 bases, with 10 bases between. CDR3 length equals 13 residues. CDR3 in DNA: TGCGCCAGCAGCTTAGCGGCCGGCGATACGCAGTATTTT. Amino acid sequence: CASSLAAGDTQYF.

The chain couples TRBV13 to TRBJ2-5; 9 nucleotides line up with TRBD2. The junction had 4 bases not matched to a gene; V was cut back by 7 bases and J by 1 base. The CDR3 extends over 14 amino acids. Germline values: CDR1 PRHDT, CDR2 FYEKMQ (reference sequence). The CDR3 here is CASNGGRAQETQYF. The CDR3 bases are TGTGCCAGCAACGGCGGGAGGGCCCAAGAGACCCAGTACTTC. The full variable domain, completed using reference TRBV13 and TRBJ2-5, is AAGVIQSPRHLIKEKRETATLKCYPIPRHDTVYWYQQGPGQDPQFLISFYEKMQSDKGSIPDRFSAQQFSDYHSELNMSSLELGDSALYFCASNGGRAQETQYFGPGTRLLVL.

The chain carries TRBV11-1 and TRBJ1-1; D ambiguous. The germline V gene has CDR1 SGHAT and CDR2 FQDESV (reference sequence). The CDR3 length is 13 residues. The ends were cut back, 6 bases at V and 4 bases at J, with 12 bases in the middle. The CDR3 region has the DNA TGTGCCAGCAGAAATTCCTGGGGCACTGAAGCTTTCTTT. Its translation is CASRNSWGTEAFF.

V is TRBV11-3 and J is TRBJ2-7; D not resolved. Germline values: CDR1 SGHNT, CDR2 YENEEA. Trimming cost V 1 base and J 2 bases, with 6 bases left between them. CDR3 length: 13 amino acids. CDR3 sequence (DNA): TGTGCCAGCAGCTTAGGTCCCCCCTACGAGCAGTACTTC. This translates into CASSLGPPYEQYF.

The chain carries TRBV7-9 and TRBJ1-6; a possible D gene is TRBD1 (5 bases). Germline V gene sequence: CDR1 SEHNR, CDR2 FQNEAQ (reference sequence). The CDR3 covers 16 residues. V gave up 3 bases and J gave up 6 bases, with 15 bases separating them. The chain's CDR3 is CASSFSDRPRNSPLHF. CDR3 nucleotides: TGTGCCAGCAGCTTCTCCGACAGACCGCGTAATTCACCCCTCCACTTT.

The gene calls are TRBV7-8 and TRBJ1-2, with TRBD1 as a possible D gene (6 bases). Germline V lookup: CDR1 SGHVS, CDR2 FQNEAQ. There are 14 residues in the CDR3. Trimming shortened V by 1 base and J by 3 bases, and 9 bases separated the two germline ends. This CDR3 is CASSLVKGDYGYTF. As DNA, the CDR3 is TGTGCCAGCAGCTTAGTAAAGGGGGACTATGGCTACACCTTC.

The chain has TRBV19 and TRBJ2-2; possible D gene TRBD2, 6 bases. CDR3 length: 17 residues. Germline V gene data show CDR1 as LNHDA and CDR2 as SQIVND (reference sequence). Trimming took off 7 bases at V and 8 bases at J, with 26 bases between the two ends. The CDR3 spells CASTPKAGPVAAGELFF. The CDR3 nucleotides are TGTGCCAGTACCCCGAAGGCGGGACCAGTAGCAGCTGGGGAGCTGTTTTTT.

This clone was seen only once. The chain joins TRBV12-3 or TRBV12-4 to TRBJ1-2; tentatively, D is TRBD1 (5 bases). V was clipped by 6 bases and J by 6 bases, with 8 bases between them. There are 11 residues in the CDR3. For the CDR3, the DNA is TGTGCCAGCAGCGGGGGGGATGGCTACACCTTC. It translates to CASSGGDGYTF.

This sequence joins TRBV5-1 and TRBJ2-1, with TRBD1 as a possible D gene (6 bases). Germline-derived CDR1 and CDR2 are SGHRS and YFSETQ. Trimming left V 8 bases short and J 8 bases short, with 20 bases between. CDR3 length: 14 amino acids. The CDR3 region is CASRSQSQGYEQFF. CDR3 DNA: TGCGCCAGTAGATCTCAAAGCCAGGGGTATGAGCAGTTCTTC.

The chain has TRBV14 and TRBJ2-1; the match to TRBD1 covers 8 bases. Trimming cost V 2 bases and J 5 bases; bases outside gene matches: 5. This CDR3 has 15 residues. The germline V gene encodes CDR1 SGHDN and CDR2 FVKESK. The CDR3 region has the DNA TGTGCCAGCAGCCAACAGGGGGCTTACAACAATGAGCAGTTCTTC. Amino acid sequence: CASSQQGAYNNEQFF.

The genes are TRBV5-1 and TRBJ1-1; D possibly corresponds to TRBD1 (5 bases). CDR3 size: 14 residues. Germline V gives CDR1 SGHRS, CDR2 YFSETQ. Deletions cut 1 base from V and 6 bases from J, with 13 bases between. CDR3 nucleotide sequence: TGCGCCAGCAGCTTGAGGGGACTCAGAGCTGAAGCTTTCTTT. Translated: CASSLRGLRAEAFF.

The chain couples TRBV10-3 to TRBJ2-7; 7 bases fit TRBD1. The CDR3 length is 15 residues. Germline V gene lookup returns CDR1 ENHRY and CDR2 SYGVKD. Trimming removed 0 bases from V and 1 base from J; junction bases left unmatched: 3. CDR3 amino acids: CAISESQGISYEQYF. The CDR3 DNA reads as TGTGCCATCAGTGAGTCACAGGGGATTTCCTACGAGCAGTACTTC.

The chain carries TRBV5-1 and TRBJ2-5; 9 nucleotides match TRBD2. This CDR3 has 15 residues. V gave up 1 base and J gave up 1 base; unmatched junction bases: 2. CDR1 is SGHRS and CDR2 is YFSETQ in the germline V gene. The CDR3 sequence: CASSLMGLAQETQYF. CDR3 nucleotide sequence: TGCGCCAGCAGCTTGATGGGACTAGCCCAAGAGACCCAGTACTTC.

The chain couples TRBV12-2 to TRBJ1-5; TRBD1 reflects the table's D call only, with no check against the DNA. TRBV12-2 counts as a pseudogene. The CDR3 consists of 14 residues. The CDR3 DNA reads as TGTGCAAGTCGCTTTCAGGGGGCCGATCAGCCCCAGCATTTT. Its protein is CASRFQGADQPQHF.

The chain has TRBV2 and TRBJ2-3; 9 bases fit TRBD1. Germline CDR1 reads SNHLY; CDR2 reads FYNNEI. The CDR3 totals 14 residues. V was pared by 8 bases and J by 6 bases, with 9 bases of the junction left unmatched. This CDR3 is CASDYRGRQDTQYF. The CDR3 DNA sequence: TGTGCCAGCGACTACAGGGGGCGTCAGGATACGCAGTATTTT.

This chain joins TRBV7-9 and TRBJ2-2, with 7 bases fitting TRBD2. Per germline, CDR1 SEHNR and CDR2 FQNEAQ (reference sequence). The V segment lost 3 bases and the J segment 8 bases; nucleotides outside the gene matches: 6. The CDR3 sequence is 14 residues long. CDR3 nucleotides: TGTGCCAGCAGCTTCGACCCTAGCGGAGGGGAGCTGTTTTTT. It encodes CASSFDPSGGELFF.

The genes are TRBV5-6 and TRBJ1-4, with D unclear. The CDR3 extends over 15 amino acids. Germline V gives CDR1 SGHDT, CDR2 YYEEEE. Trimming removed 1 base at V and 4 bases at J, with 11 bases between. CDR3 residues: CASSLFFGLNEKLFF. The CDR3 bases are TGTGCCAGCAGCTTGTTCTTCGGACTTAATGAAAAACTGTTTTTT.

The rearrangement joins TRBV9 to TRBJ2-3; maybe TRBD2 (7 bases). The V and J ends lost 2 bases and 2 bases respectively, with 12 bases between them. The CDR3 spans 15 residues. Germline CDR1 SGDLS, CDR2 YYNGEE. The CDR3 DNA sequence: TGTGCCAGCAGCGTTGACGGGGGGCCCACAGATACGCAGTATTTT. It translates to CASSVDGGPTDTQYF.

The chain couples TRBV13 to TRBJ2-7; TRBD1 might be the D (5 bases). Germline V lookup: CDR1 PRHDT, CDR2 FYEKMQ (reference sequence). This CDR3 contains 14 residues. Trimming removed 2 bases at V and 2 bases at J, with 10 bases between. In nucleotides, the CDR3 is TGTGCCAGCAGCTTAAGACAGAATACCTACGAGCAGTACTTC. This translates into CASSLRQNTYEQYF. The whole variable domain, filled in from reference TRBV13 and TRBJ2-7, reads AAGVIQSPRHLIKEKRETATLKCYPIPRHDTVYWYQQGPGQDPQFLISFYEKMQSDKGSIPDRFSAQQFSDYHSELNMSSLELGDSALYFCASSLRQNTYEQYFGPGTRLTVT.